The 20 T cell receptor beta chains below all came from one sample that was sequenced in a study of CD8+ T cells in alopecia areata. cDNA prepared by RNA extraction and subsequent reverse transcription served as the template for sequencing. Repertoires were generated with immunoSEQ multiplex PCR, while TCRdb's copy carries only in-frame clones and drops some. The profile covers roughly 120,000 clones, none occurring a single time. Sequencing input: lesional skin. All receptors derive from a C3H/HeJ mouse with alopecia areata. MHC haplotype of the mouse line: H2-k.

This clone was seen only a few times. Gene names are the mouse ones. The observed sequence ends 4 residues before the CDR3 terminus, with the missing tail filled in from the germline J gene. This chain uses TRBV13-3 with TRBJ2-2, with 9 bases that match TRBD1. This CDR3 has 15 residues. Trimming at V came to 3 bases and at J to 3 bases, leaving 3 bases not matched to a gene. Germline V gene lookup returns CDR1 NNHDY and CDR2 SYVADS. The CDR3 reads CASSAWDRDTGQLYF. CDR3 DNA (partial): TGTGCCAGCAGTGCCTGGGACAGGGACACCGGG. The full variable domain, its missing parts supplied by reference TRBV13-3 and TRBJ2-2, is EAAVTQSPRSKVAVTGGKVTLSCHQTNNHDYMYWYRQDTGHGLRLIHYSYVADSTEKGDIPDGYKASRPSQENFSLILELASLSQTAVYFCASSAWDRDTGQLYFGEGSKLTVL.

About this clone: The gene symbols are mouse symbols. The sequenced fragment ends 4 residues before the CDR3 boundary, so the rest is inferred from the germline J gene. The V call is TRBV13-3, the J call TRBJ2-4, with TRBD1 matching over 10 bases. The CDR3 has 16 amino acids. V shed 0 bases, J shed 1 base, and the junction held 2 bases outside the gene matches. Germline V gives CDR1 NNHDY, CDR2 SYVADS. The covered CDR3 bases are TGTGCCAGCAGTGATGGACAGGGGGCAGGTCAAAAC. It is translated as CASSDGQGAGQN. In full, the CDR3 reads CASSDGQGAGQNTLYF.

Details on this clone: Germline and genes: mouse. The read comes to an end 4 residues before the CDR3 does, leaving the germline J gene to fill in the end. This chain uses TRBV17 with TRBJ2-2, with TRBD1 identical over 9 bases. Germline CDR1 and CDR2: MNHDT and YYDKIL. Losses at the gene ends were 4 bases for V and 2 bases for J; bases not matched to a gene: 2. The CDR3 length is 15 residues. The DNA read from the CDR3 is TGTGCTAGCAGTAACAGGGGGCGCAACACCGGG. Its translation is CASSNRGRNTG. The CDR3 in full is CASSNRGRNTGQLYF.

This clone has only a few counts. The gene names given are mouse names. The read finishes 4 residues shy of the CDR3 end, and the germline J gene is used to complete it. The V call is TRBV31, the J call TRBJ2-4; 8 nucleotides align to TRBD1. The germline V gene has CDR1 GKSSPN and CDR2 SITVG. This CDR3 comprises 12 residues. The CDR3 spells CAWSDRGNTLYF. The CDR3 DNA, read in part, is TGTGCCTGGAGCGACAGGGGAAAC. Full variable domain (outside the CDR3, taken from reference TRBV31 and TRBJ2-4): AQTIHQWPVAEIKAVGSPLSLGCTIKGKSSPNLYWYWQATGGTLQQLFYSITVGQVESVVQLNLSASRPKDDQFILSTEKLLLSHSGFYLCAWSDRGNTLYFGAGTRLSVL.

A few counts support this clone. All gene names here are mouse names. The read ends 4 residues shy of where the CDR3 ends; the end is completed using the germline J gene. The rearrangement links TRBV16 to TRBJ1-2; 7 nucleotides align to TRBD1. CDR3 size: 13 residues. CDR1 and CDR2 from the germline V gene are SGHSA and FRNQAP. V shed 5 bases and J 0 bases; nucleotides not matched to a gene: 0. The CDR3 bases that were read are TGTGCAAGCAGCGACAGGGCAAACTCC. Protein product: CASSDRANS. The complete CDR3 reads CASSDRANSDYTF.

Remarks on this clone: Genes and germline come from the mouse. The CDR3 goes on 4 residues after the read ends, and that part is filled in from the germline J gene. V is TRBV13-3 and J is TRBJ2-5; TRBD1 matches at 11 bases. There are 13 residues in the CDR3. Germline assignment: CDR1 NNHDY and CDR2 SYVADS. The CDR3 loop is CASPGTGGDTQYF. CDR3 DNA, as far as it was read: TGTGCCAGCCCTGGGACAGGGGGGGAC.

Notes on this clone: Mouse germline and gene names are used. The CDR3 is cut off 4 residues early in the read; its end comes from the germline J gene. The chain recombines TRBV13-3 with TRBJ1-2; 8 nucleotides match TRBD1. The CDR3 spans 16 residues. CDR1 and CDR2 (germline): NNHDY, SYVADS. J gave up 0 bases and V 1 base, and 5 bases lay outside the gene matches. CDR3 DNA, as far as it was read: TGTGCCAGCAGTGATCCCGGACAGGGTCCAAACTCC. Protein product: CASSDPGQGPNS. From start to end, the CDR3 is CASSDPGQGPNSDYTF.

Notes on this clone: Germline and genes: mouse. The CDR3 DNA, read in part, is TGCACCTGCAGTGGTAGGACAGGGATCTAT. It is translated as CTCSGRTGIY. The whole CDR3 protein is CTCSGRTGIYEQYF. V is TRBV1 and J is TRBJ2-7; TRBD1 aligns across 8 bases. The observed sequence ends 4 residues before the CDR3 terminus, with the missing tail filled in from the germline J gene. The CDR3 consists of 14 residues. V shed 4 bases, J shed 3 bases, and the junction held 5 bases outside the gene matches. The germline V gene has CDR1 NSQYPW and CDR2 LRSPGD (reference sequence).

This clone was detected a few times. Gene names are mouse gene names. The CDR3 end is not reached by the read, which stops 4 residues before it; the germline J gene fills it in. The chain has TRBV5 and TRBJ2-1; 10 nucleotides match TRBD1. The length of the CDR3 is 15 residues. Trimming at V came to 2 bases and at J to 4 bases, leaving 2 bases not matched to a gene. Germline V gene lookup returns CDR1 LGHNA and CDR2 YNLKQL (reference sequence). The DNA read from the CDR3 is TGTGCCAGCAGCCAACCGGGACAGGGGTATGCT. It translates to CASSQPGQGYA. The entire CDR3 is CASSQPGQGYAEQFF.

This clone was counted many times. These gene names are mouse names. The read finishes 4 residues shy of the CDR3 end, and the germline J gene is used to complete it. The V and J genes are TRBV1 and TRBJ1-2; a possible D gene is TRBD1 (6 bases). The length of the CDR3 is 16 residues. Per germline, CDR1 NSQYPW and CDR2 LRSPGD (reference sequence). The CDR3 is CTCSADGGLGGRDYTF. The DNA read from the CDR3 is TGCACCTGCAGTGCAGATGGGGGACTGGGGGGGCGC.

A few counts support this clone. The gene names given are mouse names. The read falls 4 residues short of the CDR3 end, and the missing part is taken from the germline J gene. The chain links TRBV31 to TRBJ2-7; 12 bases align to TRBD2. Trimming took 5 bases from V and 0 from J; bases not matched to a gene: 2. The CDR3 totals 14 residues. CDR1 and CDR2 (germline): GKSSPN, SITVG. The sequenced CDR3 bases are TGTGCCTGGGGGACTGGGGGGAGCTCCTAT. This translates into CAWGTGGSSY. In full, the CDR3 is CAWGTGGSSYEQYF.

Turning to this clone: Genes and germline come from the mouse. The sequence runs out 4 residues before the end of the CDR3; the remainder is reconstructed from the germline J gene. The rearrangement links TRBV13-2 to TRBJ1-1, with 7 bases that match TRBD1. This CDR3 has 15 amino acids. CDR1 and CDR2 (germline): NNHNN, SYGAGS (reference sequence). V shed 0 bases, J shed 4 bases, and the junction held 6 bases outside the gene matches. The CDR3 sequence is CASGDAEGAGTEVFF. CDR3 DNA, as far as it was read: TGTGCCAGCGGTGATGCTGAGGGGGCGGGCACA.

In this sample, this clone turned up a few times. Gene names refer to mouse genes. CDR3 sequence: CASRNRDRGNERLFF. The sequenced part of the CDR3 DNA is TGTGCCAGCAGAAACCGGGACAGGGGAAACGAA. The rearrangement joins TRBV13-3 to TRBJ1-4; 10 bases match TRBD1. The read ends 4 residues before the CDR3 terminus; that terminus is restored from the germline J gene. Per germline, CDR1 NNHDY and CDR2 SYVADS. CDR3 length: 15 amino acids. V lost 5 bases, J lost 5 bases, and 6 bases stayed unmatched.

Only a few counts were recorded for this clone. Germline and genes: mouse. The read terminates 4 residues ahead of where the CDR3 ends, so the germline J gene completes it. J is TRBJ2-7 and V is TRBV14; 13 nucleotides align to TRBD2. CDR3 length equals 16 residues. J was trimmed by 3 bases and V by 2 bases; bases with no gene match: 5. From germline, CDR1 is SGHDT and CDR2 FRDEAV. CDR3 bases read: TGTGCCAGCAGTTTTAGGGACTGGGGGGGGTACTAT. Its translation: CASSFRDWGGYY. The whole CDR3 is CASSFRDWGGYYEQYF.

This clone was seen a few times. Genes and germline come from the mouse. The chain's CDR3 is CASSLDWVNQDTQYF. The sequenced part of the CDR3 DNA is TGTGCCAGCAGCTTAGACTGGGTTAACCAAGAC. The chain carries TRBV3 and TRBJ2-5; weak D call: TRBD2 (6 bases). The read terminates 4 residues before the CDR3 end, so the remaining end is supplied by the germline J gene. V was clipped by 1 base and J by 0 bases, with 8 bases between them. CDR1 SNHLY and CDR2 FYNGKV come from the germline V gene (reference sequence). The CDR3 loop spans 15 amino acids. Filled out from reference TRBV3 and TRBJ2-5, the complete variable domain reads GPKVLQIPSHQIIDMGQMVTLNCDPVSNHLYFYWYKQILGQQMEFLVNFYNGKVMEKSKLFKDQFSVERPDGSYFTLKIQPTALEDSAVYFCASSLDWVNQDTQYFGPGTRLLVL.

A note on this clone: Gene labels here are mouse ones. The read gets to within 4 residues of the CDR3 end, and the germline J gene fills in the rest. The identical CDR3 is also encoded by other nucleotide sequences in the sample. V and J are TRBV12-1 and TRBJ2-1, with D perhaps matching TRBD2 (6 bases). This CDR3 contains 14 residues. V lost 2 bases and J 1 base, leaving 8 bases between the germline ends. Per the germline V gene, CDR1 is SGHSN and CDR2 is HYEKVE. The sequenced CDR3 bases are TGTGCCAGCTCTCCCGGGGGGAACTATGCT. Translation: CASSPGGNYA. The full CDR3 protein reads CASSPGGNYAEQFF.

This clone was detected only a few times. The germline and genes are mouse ones. The read falls 4 residues short of the CDR3 end, and the missing part is taken from the germline J gene. The V and J genes are TRBV19 and TRBJ2-7; D may be TRBD1 (6 bases). Germline CDR1 FNHDT, CDR2 SITEND (reference sequence). The CDR3 has 13 amino acids. The CDR3: CASSIEQGYEQYF. The covered CDR3 bases are TGTGCCAGCAGTATCGAGCAGGGGTAT. Filled out from reference TRBV19 and TRBJ2-7, the complete variable domain reads GGIITQTPKFLIGQEGQKLTLKCQQNFNHDTMYWYRQDSGKGLRLIYYSITENDLQKGDLSEGYDASREKKSSFSLTVTSAQKNEMAVFLCASSIEQGYEQYFGPGTRLTVL.

This clone showed up just a few times. At residue 12, the translated DNA and the protein in TCRdb do not agree; the protein given here is derived from the DNA. The gene symbols are mouse symbols. The CDR3 is cut off 3 residues early in the read; its end comes from the germline J gene. This rearrangement joins TRBV19 to TRBJ1-6; D might be TRBD1 (5 bases). TRBJ1-6 is annotated as an ORF whose role is uncertain. Germline V gives CDR1 FNHDT, CDR2 SITEND (reference sequence). Trimming left V 2 bases short and J 5 bases short, with 11 bases between. This CDR3 has 15 amino acids. The CDR3 spells CASSIRPGNNSPLYF. CDR3 DNA (partial): TGTGCCAGCAGTATTCGCCCAGGGAATAATTCGCCC.

This clone showed up just a few times. Any gene name here is a mouse gene name. The read ends 4 residues early relative to the CDR3; the germline J gene fills the gap. The rearrangement links TRBV13-1 to TRBJ2-3; D not resolved. This CDR3 contains 14 residues. Trimming removed 0 bases from V and 2 bases from J, with 7 bases in between. Germline CDR1 and CDR2: NSHNY and SYGAGN. This CDR3 is CASSDAKVAETLYF. Partial CDR3 DNA: TGTGCCAGCAGTGATGCGAAGGTTGCAGAA.

For this clone: Gene names are mouse gene names. Read data end 4 residues before the CDR3 end; the end is taken from the germline J gene. The chain uses TRBV19 and TRBJ2-4; 8 positions agree with TRBD2. Germline lookup yields CDR1 FNHDT and CDR2 SITEND (reference sequence). This CDR3 spans 13 amino acids. Incomplete CDR3 DNA: TGTGCCAGCAGTATTGACTGGGGTAAC. This gives the protein CASSIDWGN. The entire CDR3 protein reads CASSIDWGNTLYF.